The subject of this entry is one T cell receptor (beta chain). This sample was included in a study of blood T cell repertoires in COVID-19. Study-level information: The analysed material was cDNA or gDNA that came from T cells, B-cell-depleted T cells, or PBMCs.

Methods used by the authors: Quantification of nucleated cells was approximated via reference gene primer amplification. TCRdb's copy holds only in-frame clones and misses some; the assay was immunoSEQ multiplex PCR. D and trimming were read from the DNA, whereas the V and J calls and clone size are those reported in that table. The sample holds about 360,000 clones; 80% to 90% are singletons and the top ten take roughly 3%. Trimming removed 0 bases from V and 0 bases from J, with 9 bases in between. The CDR3 is 16 amino acids. In germline, CDR1 is LGHNA, CDR2 YSLEER. The origin of this receptor is a young man with active or convalescent COVID-19. The gene calls are TRBV4-3 and TRBJ1-5; D possibly corresponds to TRBD1 (5 bases). Sequenced sample: peripheral blood. Here the CDR3 DNA reads TGCGCCAGCAGCCAAGACAGGGCCGGTAGCAATCAGCCCCAGCATTTT. This sequence encodes CASSQDRAGSNQPQHF.